The count of the clone carrying this T cell receptor (beta chain) is one. Its antigen is unidentified. The data stem from a study of cytotoxic CD8 clonotypes in ibrutinib-treated CLL. Trimming removed 1 base at V and 7 bases at J, with 11 bases between. CDR1 and CDR2 from the germline V gene are SNHLY and FYNNEI. The CDR3 loop spans 13 amino acids. General study results and limits: Baseline clonality exceeded age-matched healthy donors and tracked circulating CD8+ T-cell counts.

Investigators sought sequencing depths of between 1 in 200,000 and 1 in 1 million T cells. TCRdb's copy holds only in-frame clones and misses some; the assay was immunoSEQ multiplex PCR. The repertoire holds more than 110,000 clones, with about 91% as singletons. The chain recombines TRBV2 with TRBJ2-7, with D uncertain. The receptor's source is a human donor with chronic lymphocytic leukemia. Specimen: PBMCs, collected after 12 months of ibrutinib treatment. The CDR3 is CASSEGDVREQYF. CDR3 bases: TGTGCCAGCAGTGAAGGGGATGTTCGGGAGCAGTACTTC.